A selection of T cell receptor beta chains follows, all from one sample in a study of cytomegalovirus exposure and HLA in healthy donors. This table comes from immunoSEQ multiplex PCR, and its TCRdb copy is limited to in-frame clones, with some not included. The sample records approximately 77,000 clones, about 79% being singletons. Sequencing input: PBMCs. The receptors come from a woman in her forties in good health and CMV-seronegative. Each CDR3 is given with its conserved first and last residue. Fields, in order: J gene, V gene, CDR3 length, CDR3 protein.

J gene: TRBJ1-5; V gene: TRBV19; CDR3 length: 13; CDR3 protein: CASRGRGGQPQHF
J gene: TRBJ1-1; V gene: TRBV19; CDR3 length: 13; CDR3 protein: CASNEGSWTEAFF
J gene: TRBJ2-5; V gene: TRBV2; CDR3 length: 13; CDR3 protein: CASKGAGYETQYF
J gene: TRBJ2-6; V gene: TRBV5-8; CDR3 length: 15; CDR3 protein: CASSLISSGANVLTF
J gene: TRBJ2-7; V gene: TRBV9; CDR3 length: 13; CDR3 protein: CASSGTVDGEQYF
J gene: TRBJ1-1; V gene: TRBV29-1; CDR3 length: 13; CDR3 protein: CSASDRLNTEAFF
J gene: TRBJ2-1; V gene: TRBV7-6; CDR3 length: 15; CDR3 protein: CASSLRGGLYNEQFF
J gene: TRBJ2-1; V gene: TRBV29-1; CDR3 length: 16; CDR3 protein: CSVEEVGPGGKDEQFF
J gene: TRBJ2-5; V gene: TRBV13; CDR3 length: 14; CDR3 protein: CASSSLEGGKTQYF
J gene: TRBJ2-6; V gene: TRBV19; CDR3 length: 17; CDR3 protein: CASSKQTGDSGANVLTF
J gene: TRBJ2-7; V gene: TRBV7-9; CDR3 length: 12; CDR3 protein: CASSLQGYEQYF
J gene: TRBJ1-5; V gene: TRBV28; CDR3 length: 14; CDR3 protein: CASSPPDWNQPQHF
J gene: TRBJ2-3; V gene: TRBV10-1; CDR3 length: 18; CDR3 protein: CASSLGLAGPSSTDTQYF
J gene: TRBJ1-2; V gene: TRBV30; CDR3 length: 12; CDR3 protein: CAWRETLYGYTF
J gene: TRBJ2-3; V gene: TRBV30; CDR3 length: 13; CDR3 protein: CAWREKGTDTQYF
J gene: TRBJ1-5; V gene: TRBV2; CDR3 length: 12; CDR3 protein: CASDRGNQPQHF
J gene: TRBJ2-1; V gene: TRBV5-6; CDR3 length: 14; CDR3 protein: CASSLRQGRGEQFF
J gene: TRBJ1-1; V gene: TRBV5-1; CDR3 length: 14; CDR3 protein: CASSLGGRGTEAFF
J gene: TRBJ1-4; V gene: TRBV10-3; CDR3 length: 14; CDR3 protein: CAISDAGKREKLFF
J gene: TRBJ2-3; V gene: TRBV27; CDR3 length: 15; CDR3 protein: CASSLRSYSTDTQYF
J gene: TRBJ2-2; V gene: TRBV28; CDR3 length: 12; CDR3 protein: CASSSVIGELFF
J gene: TRBJ1-1; V gene: TRBV14; CDR3 length: 14; CDR3 protein: CASSQDREATEAFF
J gene: TRBJ1-2; V gene: TRBV15; CDR3 length: 18; CDR3 protein: CATNRERLIGSRNYGYTF
J gene: TRBJ1-1; V gene: TRBV9; CDR3 length: 13; CDR3 protein: CASSGLPGTEAFF
J gene: TRBJ2-7; V gene: TRBV6-5; CDR3 length: 14; CDR3 protein: CASSYSPGRYEQYF
J gene: TRBJ2-7; V gene: TRBV4-1; CDR3 length: 15; CDR3 protein: CASSRTSGGTYEQYF